This TCR beta chain derives from a study of blood T cell repertoires in COVID-19. Study-level background: The origin of the acute and convalescent COVID-19 samples was the United States, Italy and Spain.

One Seattle source followed patients from active infection through their disease course. Methods used by the authors: Amplification of reference gene primers provided the estimated nucleated cell counts. The repertoire was sequenced with immunoSEQ multiplex PCR; TCRdb's copy has only in-frame clones and lacks some. That table furnishes V, J and clone size, whereas the DNA furnished D and trimming. The sample has about 28,000 clones, approximately 93% seen once. The CDR3 runs to 12 residues. The V end was cut by 8 bases, the J end by 1 base, with 8 bases between. CDR1 is MNHEY, CDR2 SVGAGI, per germline.

V is TRBV6-5 and J is TRBJ1-1; D gene unclear. This receptor was identified in a woman in her seventies with COVID-19, enrolled during active disease. Sequencing used peripheral blood. The CDR3 nucleotides are TGTGCCAGCGAAGAGGCGAACACTGAAGCTTTCTTT. Translated, it gives CASEEANTEAFF.